The 26 T cell receptor beta chains listed next were all sequenced from one sample in a study of blood T cell repertoires in COVID-19. Measured with immunoSEQ multiplex PCR; TCRdb has only the in-frame clones, and not every one. The table lists roughly 170,000 clones, roughly nine tenths of them singletons. The sample comprised peripheral blood. The source of these receptors is a man aged 60 to 69 with acute or convalescent COVID-19.

V is TRBV5-1 and J is TRBJ1-2; D is possibly TRBD1 (6 bases). The CDR3 covers 14 residues. The germline V gene encodes CDR1 SGHRS and CDR2 YFSETQ. The V gene lost 1 base and the J gene lost 3 bases, with 10 bases spanning the gap. In DNA, the CDR3 is TGCGCCAGCAGCTTGAACAGGGTGGACTATGGCTACACCTTC. Encoded protein: CASSLNRVDYGYTF.

The V gene is TRBV30, the J gene TRBJ1-1; TRBD1 agrees at 9 bases. Germline V gives CDR1 GTSNPN, CDR2 SVGIG (reference sequence). This CDR3 spans 15 amino acids. V lost 5 bases and J lost 1; bases outside the gene matches: 8. CDR3 in DNA: TGTGCCTGGGCGAGGTGGGGACAGGGGAACACTGAAGCTTTCTTT. Residues: CAWARWGQGNTEAFF.

This chain joins TRBV27 and TRBJ1-3; 7 bases line up with TRBD1. Germline V gene lookup returns CDR1 MNHEY and CDR2 SMNVEV (reference sequence). The ends lost 1 base at V and 3 bases at J; junction bases unmatched: 0. The CDR3 length is 14 residues. CDR3 protein: CASSLYRGGNTIYF. The CDR3 nucleotides read TGTGCCAGCAGTTTATACAGGGGTGGAAACACCATATATTTT.

The chain is built from TRBV4-1 and TRBJ1-2, with D maybe TRBD1 (5 bases). Germline V gives CDR1 MGHRA, CDR2 YSYEKL. V lost 0 bases, J lost 3 bases, and 8 bases lay in between. This CDR3 region has 14 residues. For the CDR3, the DNA is TGCGCCAGCAGCCAAGATGGGGCGGACTATGGCTACACCTTC. Amino acids: CASSQDGADYGYTF.

This clone was counted once. V is TRBV7-2 and J is TRBJ2-5; D gene ambiguous. The CDR3 consists of 11 residues. CDR1 and CDR2 (germline): SGHTA, FQGNSA. The V end was cut by 3 bases, the J end by 5 bases, with 4 bases between. CDR3 sequence: CASSFHETQYF. The CDR3 bases are TGTGCCAGCAGCTTTCATGAGACCCAGTACTTC.

The chain uses TRBV6-5 and TRBJ1-2, with a possible D match to TRBD1 (5 bases). Germline V CDR1 and CDR2: MNHEY, SVGAGI. This CDR3 is 13 amino acids long. V lost 5 bases and J lost 5, with 12 bases in between. The chain's CDR3 is CASSPDSRYGYTF. The CDR3 nucleotides read TGTGCCAGCAGTCCCGACAGTCGGTATGGCTACACCTTC.

The chain links TRBV5-1 to TRBJ2-3, with D maybe TRBD2 (6 bases). Trimming removed 4 bases at V and 0 bases at J, with 12 bases between. CDR1 and CDR2 from the germline V gene are SGHRS and YFSETQ. The CDR3 runs to 15 residues. CDR3 amino acids: CASSPFGGSTDTQYF. CDR3 in DNA: TGCGCCAGCAGCCCCTTTGGGGGGAGCACAGATACGCAGTATTTT.

The V call is TRBV11-3, the J call TRBJ2-3, with 12 bases lining up with TRBD2. The germline V gene has CDR1 SGHNT and CDR2 YENEEA. Trimming at V came to 3 bases and at J to 4 bases, leaving 5 bases not matched to a gene. The CDR3 is made up of 16 amino acids. Here the CDR3 reads CASSLLAGGYADTQYF. The CDR3 DNA is TGTGCCAGCAGCTTGCTAGCGGGAGGGTACGCAGATACGCAGTATTTT.

The rearrangement uses TRBV6-4 and TRBJ1-2; D perhaps matches TRBD1 (5 bases). CDR1 and CDR2 (germline): MRHNA, SNTAGT. The CDR3 extends over 12 amino acids. V was shortened by 2 bases and J by 8 bases, with 9 bases between the two germline ends. CDR3 loop: CASSDRGTGYTF. The CDR3, as DNA: TGTGCCAGCAGTGACAGGGGAACGGGCTACACCTTC.

The V gene is TRBV18, the J gene TRBJ1-3; D may be TRBD1 (5 bases). Trimming removed 4 bases at V and 0 bases at J, with 10 bases between. This CDR3 is built from 15 residues. The germline V gene encodes CDR1 KGHSH and CDR2 LQKENI. In nucleotides, the CDR3 is TGTGCCAGCTCACATTCCCAGGGCTCTGGAAACACCATATATTTT. Translation: CASSHSQGSGNTIYF.

This chain uses TRBV7-6 with TRBJ1-4, with 8 bases matching TRBD1. CDR3 length equals 15 residues. CDR1 and CDR2 from the germline V gene are SGHVS and FNYEAQ. The V segment lost 5 bases and the J segment 8 bases; nucleotides outside the gene matches: 10. CDR3 DNA sequence: TGTGCCAGCAGCCCTCTTGGGGGACAGGCGGAAAAACTGTTTTTT. Its protein product is CASSPLGGQAEKLFF.

V is TRBV6-6 and J is TRBJ1-2; TRBD1 agrees at 7 bases. Germline CDR1 reads MNHNY; CDR2 reads SVGAGI (reference sequence). The J segment lost 2 bases and the V segment lost 2 bases, leaving 5 bases of the junction unmatched. This CDR3 region has 15 residues. CDR3 nucleotides: TGTGCCAGCAGTTACCCGCAGACAGGGAACTATGGCTACACCTTC. It encodes CASSYPQTGNYGYTF.

The chain is built from TRBV30 and TRBJ1-2, with a possible D match to TRBD1 (5 bases). With 2 bases removed from V and 2 bases from J, the gap between germline ends came to 12 bases. Germline values: CDR1 GTSNPN, CDR2 SVGIG (reference sequence). The CDR3 covers 14 residues. The CDR3 region is CAWSLAGSNYGYTF. The CDR3 region has the DNA TGTGCCTGGAGTCTGGCAGGGTCAAACTATGGCTACACCTTC.

The rearrangement links TRBV5-1 to TRBJ1-1, with TRBD1 as a possible D gene (5 bases). Trimming took off 4 bases at V and 0 bases at J, with 13 bases between the two ends. This CDR3 has 15 residues. The germline V gene encodes CDR1 SGHRS and CDR2 YFSETQ. The CDR3 sequence is CASSALPGMNTEAFF. CDR3 DNA sequence: TGCGCCAGCAGCGCACTTCCAGGGATGAACACTGAAGCTTTCTTT.

V and J are TRBV2 and TRBJ2-7; a possible D gene is TRBD1 (7 bases). Trimming cost V 6 bases and J 2 bases, with 14 bases left between them. CDR3 length equals 14 residues. Germline loops: CDR1 SNHLY, CDR2 FYNNEI. CDR3 amino acids: CASSGGGGTYEQYV. In DNA, the CDR3 is TGTGCCAGCAGCGGAGGGGGCGGGACCTACGAGCAGTACGTC.

The CDR3 DNA is TGTGCCAGTAGTATTTGGACAGGACTAGCCAAAAACATTCAGTACTTC. It specifies CASSIWTGLAKNIQYF. The rearrangement links TRBV19 to TRBJ2-4, with 7 bases aligning to TRBD1. The CDR3 spans 16 residues. V was pared by 3 bases and J by 0 bases, with 5 bases of the junction left unmatched. Looked up from germline, CDR1 is LNHDA and CDR2 is SQIVND (reference sequence). Full variable domain (rest looked up from reference TRBV19 and TRBJ2-4): DGGITQSPKYLFRKEGQNVTLSCEQNLNHDAMYWYRQDPGQGLRLIYYSQIVNDFQKGDIAEGYSVSREKKESFPLTVTSAQKNPTAFYLCASSIWTGLAKNIQYFGAGTRLSVL.

J is TRBJ1-2 and V is TRBV7-9; TRBD1 is a possible D gene (5 bases). The CDR3 length is 12 residues. Trimming removed 5 bases from V and 6 bases from J, with 10 bases in between. Germline V gene sequence: CDR1 SEHNR, CDR2 FQNEAQ (reference sequence). CDR3 loop: CASSTGLDGYTF. In DNA, the CDR3 is TGTGCCAGCAGCACAGGACTAGATGGCTACACCTTC.

The chain couples TRBV5-1 to TRBJ2-1, with 13 bases fitting TRBD2. The CDR3 spans 16 residues. Germline assignment: CDR1 SGHRS and CDR2 YFSETQ. With 1 base clipped from V and 9 bases from J, the junction kept 7 bases outside the gene matches. The CDR3 sequence: CASSLTGTSGMGEQFF. CDR3 nucleotides: TGCGCCAGCAGCTTGACAGGGACTAGCGGGATGGGTGAGCAGTTCTTC.

This chain uses TRBV7-2 with TRBJ2-3, with D unresolved. V lost 4 bases and J 0 bases, leaving 5 bases between the germline ends. Germline assignment: CDR1 SGHTA and CDR2 FQGNSA. The CDR3 is made up of 13 amino acids. The CDR3 region has the DNA TGTGCCAGCAGCTCCTCTAGCACAGATACGCAGTATTTT. Protein: CASSSSSTDTQYF.

The V call is TRBV5-6, the J call TRBJ2-3; D gene uncertain. The V end lost 4 bases, the J end lost 5 bases, and 11 bases lay between the germline ends. The CDR3 runs to 13 residues. Germline assignment: CDR1 SGHDT and CDR2 YYEEEE. CDR3 residues: CASSTRILDTQYF. The CDR3 coding sequence is TGTGCCAGCAGCACAAGAATCCTAGATACGCAGTATTTT.

The chain employs TRBV7-9 and TRBJ1-2; no clear D. The germline CDR1 and CDR2 sequences are SEHNR and FQNEAQ (reference sequence). Trimming removed 5 bases from V and 5 bases from J, with 9 bases in between. The CDR3 length is 12 residues. CDR3 bases: TGTGCCAGCAGCCCCCAGGCATATGGCTACACCTTC. It is translated as CASSPQAYGYTF.

This clone has just one count. The chain couples TRBV25-1 to TRBJ1-2; 8 bases align to TRBD1. Germline V gene data show CDR1 as MGHDK and CDR2 as SYGVNS. With 1 base clipped from V and 6 bases from J, the junction kept 7 bases outside the gene matches. The CDR3 length is 15 residues. The DNA of the CDR3 is TGTGCCAGCAGTGAATCTTGGACAGGGTGGGATGGCTACACCTTC. Its translation is CASSESWTGWDGYTF.

This clone was detected a few times. V is TRBV7-8 and J is TRBJ2-7, with a weak D call TRBD1 (6 bases). This CDR3 contains 14 residues. The V end was cut by 5 bases, the J end by 6 bases, with 17 bases between. Germline lookup yields CDR1 SGHVS and CDR2 FQNEAQ. The CDR3 DNA is TGTGCCAGCAGCCCTAACAGGGTTATAGCCGAGCAGTACTTC. Encoded protein: CASSPNRVIAEQYF.

The chain's CDR3 is CASSQQGGLGYGYTF. In DNA, the CDR3 is TGTGCCAGCAGCCAACAGGGGGGGCTCGGCTATGGCTACACCTTC. J is TRBJ1-2 and V is TRBV7-2; 8 bases line up with TRBD1. V gave up 5 bases and J gave up 4 bases; unmatched junction bases: 9. The CDR3 is made up of 15 amino acids. Per the germline V gene, CDR1 is SGHTA and CDR2 is FQGNSA.

This clone was counted once. The chain is built from TRBV5-6 and TRBJ1-4; D remains unclear. There are 12 residues in the CDR3. Germline lookup yields CDR1 SGHDT and CDR2 YYEEEE. V lost 1 base and J 6 bases, leaving 4 bases between the germline ends. CDR3 sequence: CASSLTDEKLFF. DNA for the CDR3: TGTGCCAGCAGCTTGACAGATGAAAAACTGTTTTTT.

This sequence joins TRBV11-3 and TRBJ2-3, with 8 nucleotides matching TRBD1. The CDR3 runs to 14 residues. With V trimmed by 3 bases and J by 6 bases, 5 bases remained unmatched. CDR1 and CDR2 from the germline V gene are SGHNT and YENEEA. CDR3 sequence: CASSFTRTGDTQYF. The CDR3, as DNA: TGTGCCAGCAGCTTCACTCGGACAGGGGATACGCAGTATTTT.